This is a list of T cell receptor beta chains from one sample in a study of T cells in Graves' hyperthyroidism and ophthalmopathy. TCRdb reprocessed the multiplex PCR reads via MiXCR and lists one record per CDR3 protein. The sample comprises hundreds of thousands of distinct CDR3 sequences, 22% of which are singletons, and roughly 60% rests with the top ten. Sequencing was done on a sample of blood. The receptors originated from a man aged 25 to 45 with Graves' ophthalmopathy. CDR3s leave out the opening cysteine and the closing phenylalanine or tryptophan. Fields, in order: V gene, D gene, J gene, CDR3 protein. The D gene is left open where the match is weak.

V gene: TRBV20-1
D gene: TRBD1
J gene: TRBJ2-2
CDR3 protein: SARGGTGNGELF

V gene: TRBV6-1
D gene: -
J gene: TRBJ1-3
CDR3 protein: ASSGQTGNTIY

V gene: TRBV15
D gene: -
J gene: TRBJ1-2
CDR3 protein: ATSRDGYGYT

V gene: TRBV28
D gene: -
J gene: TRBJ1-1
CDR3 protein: ASSFPGLSENTEAF

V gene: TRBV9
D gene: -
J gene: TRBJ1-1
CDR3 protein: ASSVAPSGTEAF

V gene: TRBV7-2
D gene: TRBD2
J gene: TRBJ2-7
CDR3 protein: ASSPGTTGWVYEQY

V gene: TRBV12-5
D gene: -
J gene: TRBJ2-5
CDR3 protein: ASGGGEKSETQY

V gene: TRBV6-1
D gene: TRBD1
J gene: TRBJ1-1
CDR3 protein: ASSTGGDYTEAF

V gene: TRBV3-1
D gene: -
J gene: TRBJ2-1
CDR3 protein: ASSQRAPGPLSYNEQF

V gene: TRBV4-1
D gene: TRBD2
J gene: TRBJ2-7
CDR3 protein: ASSHPSGRGQEQY

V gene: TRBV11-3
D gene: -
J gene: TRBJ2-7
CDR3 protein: ASSPSEVTYEQY

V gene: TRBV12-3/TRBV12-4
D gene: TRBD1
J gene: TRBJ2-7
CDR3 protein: ASSSDGTGGEGEQY

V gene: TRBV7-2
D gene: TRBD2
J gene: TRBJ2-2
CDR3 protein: ASSISSGNTGELF

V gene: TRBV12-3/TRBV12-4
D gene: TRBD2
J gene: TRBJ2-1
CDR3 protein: ASSSPAGAYNEQF

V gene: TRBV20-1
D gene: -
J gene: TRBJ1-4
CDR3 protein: SARDPSGQGEKLF

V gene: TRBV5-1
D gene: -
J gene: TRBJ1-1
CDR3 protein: ASSFQGNLNTEAF

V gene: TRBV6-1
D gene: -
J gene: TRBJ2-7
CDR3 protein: ASRAGTGGAGGLAGEQY

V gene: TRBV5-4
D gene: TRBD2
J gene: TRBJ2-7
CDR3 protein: ASSMTSGISYEQY

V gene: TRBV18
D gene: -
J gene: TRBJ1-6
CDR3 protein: ASSREGLNSPLH

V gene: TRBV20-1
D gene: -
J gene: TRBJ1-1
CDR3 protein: SASFPGPTTEAF

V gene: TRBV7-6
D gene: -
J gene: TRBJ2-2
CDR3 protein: ASGGQDRNGELF